The rows below give T cell receptor beta chains drawn from one sample of a study of blood T cell repertoires in COVID-19. Sequenced by immunoSEQ multiplex PCR; TCRdb stores in-frame clones only, minus some. The repertoire holds 200,000 to 250,000 clones, with 70% to 90% as singletons. The sample comprised peripheral blood. These receptors were obtained from a woman older than 75 with acute or convalescent COVID-19. The CDR3 runs from the conserved cysteine through the conserved F or W. A clone size is listed for some rows: how often the clone was seen (once, few, many), or a class if it is expanded.

V	size	J	CDR3
TRBV6-1	-	TRBJ2-1	CASSESRDTHNEQFF
TRBV7-7	once	TRBJ2-1	CASSLGLAGVNEQFF
TRBV7-3	-	TRBJ1-1	CASSPSDSNTEAFF
TRBV4-3	-	TRBJ2-3	CASSQDLDRLSTDTQYF
TRBV11-3	-	TRBJ1-1	CASSLEGDRREAFF
TRBV3-1/TRBV3-2	-	TRBJ1-2	CASSPPDSLYGYTF
TRBV3-1/TRBV3-2	-	TRBJ1-4	CASSQVPVEKKLFF
TRBV5-1	-	TRBJ2-2	CASRRSTGELFF
TRBV29-1	-	TRBJ2-1	CSVAGTSGGAGDNEQFF
TRBV16	-	TRBJ1-4	CASSQSWTGGEKLFF
TRBV18	-	TRBJ2-2	CASSPTWPGATGELFF
TRBV6-2/TRBV6-3	-	TRBJ2-3	CASSYGQRGLVTDTQYF
TRBV19	many	TRBJ2-7	CATRGTPYEQYF
TRBV7-9	-	TRBJ2-1	CASSLSLQTGRSYNEQFF
TRBV30	-	TRBJ2-1	CAWSRTSVSYNEQFF
TRBV9	-	TRBJ2-7	CASYKRARTRTYEQYF
TRBV19	-	TRBJ2-7	CASSIAGYPYEQYF
TRBV28	-	TRBJ2-7	CASSAGRFTGTYEQYF
TRBV10-3	-	TRBJ2-7	CAIGGQSSSEQYF
TRBV10-3	-	TRBJ2-1	CAISGNSDSNEQFF
TRBV6-1	-	TRBJ1-5	CASSEVRAGGNSQPQHF
TRBV5-1	-	TRBJ2-7	CASSTQLASEQYF
TRBV10-1	-	TRBJ2-3	CASSEWTGGPVDTQYF
TRBV7-2	-	TRBJ2-7	CASSPLGRAHEQYF
TRBV6-5	-	TRBJ1-6	CASRPKGGAGSPLHF
TRBV3-1/TRBV3-2	-	TRBJ1-3	CASSQGANTIYF
TRBV7-2	-	TRBJ2-4	CASSFGPLGSPIQYF
TRBV7-2	-	TRBJ2-5	CASSLVTSGSETQYF
TRBV5-1	-	TRBJ2-5	CASSRTGGVAETQYF
TRBV5-1	-	TRBJ2-5	CASSSSRIETQYF
TRBV19	few	TRBJ2-3	CASSITRETDTQYF
TRBV18	-	TRBJ2-3	CASSPPNTDTQYF
TRBV20-1	-	TRBJ2-3	CSASEIRGSMDLDTQYF
TRBV6-2/TRBV6-3	-	TRBJ2-1	CASSDSGGQSYNEQFF
TRBV7-8	-	TRBJ2-2	CASSTPGQNTGELFF
TRBV5-1	-	TRBJ2-6	CASKLQGTGANVLTF
TRBV28	-	TRBJ1-4	CASGRGTGKLFF
TRBV7-9	-	TRBJ2-5	CASSPGETQYF
TRBV5-8	-	TRBJ2-3	CASSSPTSGGEDTQYF
TRBV11-3	few	TRBJ1-1	CASSLQEDVEAFF
TRBV29-1	-	TRBJ1-1	CSVEAGGGTEAFF
TRBV19	-	TRBJ2-1	CASSIGAGGTSSYNEQFF
TRBV6-6	-	TRBJ2-3	CASSSPAGGPPDTQYF
TRBV19	once	TRBJ2-1	CASSPGHHSYNEQFF
TRBV27	-	TRBJ2-5	CASSFLGAGGAETQYF
TRBV18	-	TRBJ2-2	CASSPPIRANTGELFF